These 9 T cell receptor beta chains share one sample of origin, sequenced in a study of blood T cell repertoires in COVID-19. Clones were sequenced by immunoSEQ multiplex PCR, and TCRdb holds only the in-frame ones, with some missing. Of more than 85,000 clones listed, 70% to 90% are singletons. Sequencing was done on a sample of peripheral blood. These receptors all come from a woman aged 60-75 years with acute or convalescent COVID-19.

Written as DNA, the CDR3 is TGCGCCAGCAGCTTGCTAGCGGGGGGGATGGATACGCAGTATTTT. Translation: CASSLLAGGMDTQYF. The rearrangement links TRBV5-1 to TRBJ2-3, with TRBD2 identical over 12 bases. V gave up 1 base and J gave up 6 bases; unmatched junction bases: 3. The germline gives CDR1 SGHRS, CDR2 YFSETQ. CDR3 length equals 15 residues.

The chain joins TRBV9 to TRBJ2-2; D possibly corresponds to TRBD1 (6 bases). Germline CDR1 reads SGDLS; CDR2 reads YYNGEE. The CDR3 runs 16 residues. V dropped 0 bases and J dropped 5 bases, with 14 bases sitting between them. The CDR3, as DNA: TGTGCCAGCAGCGTAGAACAGGGCCTTACAACCGGGGAGCTGTTTTTT. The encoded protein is CASSVEQGLTTGELFF.

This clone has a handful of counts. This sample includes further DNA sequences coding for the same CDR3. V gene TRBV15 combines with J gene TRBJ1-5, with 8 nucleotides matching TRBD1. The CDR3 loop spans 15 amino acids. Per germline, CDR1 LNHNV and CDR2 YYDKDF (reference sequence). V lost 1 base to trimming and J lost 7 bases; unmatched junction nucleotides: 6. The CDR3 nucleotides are TGTGCCACCAGCAGAGCCCAGGGGGCATGGCAGCCCCAGCATTTT. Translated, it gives CATSRAQGAWQPQHF.

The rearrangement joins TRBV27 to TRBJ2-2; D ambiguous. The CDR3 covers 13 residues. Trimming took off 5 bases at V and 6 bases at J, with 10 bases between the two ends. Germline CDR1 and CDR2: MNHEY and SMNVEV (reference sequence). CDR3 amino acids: CASSISRAGELFF. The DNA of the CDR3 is TGTGCCAGCAGTATCTCACGGGCCGGGGAGCTGTTTTTT.

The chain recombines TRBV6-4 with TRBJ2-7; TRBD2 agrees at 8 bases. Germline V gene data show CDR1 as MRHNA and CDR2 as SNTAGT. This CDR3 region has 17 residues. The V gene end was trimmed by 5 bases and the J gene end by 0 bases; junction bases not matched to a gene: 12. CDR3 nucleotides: TGTGCCAGCAGTCACCCCGAACTAGCGGACCACTCCTACGAGCAGTACTTC. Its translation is CASSHPELADHSYEQYF.

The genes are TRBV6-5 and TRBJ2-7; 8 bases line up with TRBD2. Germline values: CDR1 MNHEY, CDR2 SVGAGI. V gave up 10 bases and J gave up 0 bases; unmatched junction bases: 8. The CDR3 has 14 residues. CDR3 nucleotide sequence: TGTGCCACGGCGGGTGCGGGAGGCTCCTACGAGCAGTACTTC. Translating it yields CATAGAGGSYEQYF.

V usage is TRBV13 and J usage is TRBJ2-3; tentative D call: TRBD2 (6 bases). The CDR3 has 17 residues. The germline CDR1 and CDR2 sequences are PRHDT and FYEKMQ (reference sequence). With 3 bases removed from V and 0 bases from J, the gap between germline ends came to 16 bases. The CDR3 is CASSFASPGTSTDTQYF. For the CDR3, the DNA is TGTGCCAGCAGCTTCGCCTCGCCGGGGACTAGCACAGATACGCAGTATTTT.

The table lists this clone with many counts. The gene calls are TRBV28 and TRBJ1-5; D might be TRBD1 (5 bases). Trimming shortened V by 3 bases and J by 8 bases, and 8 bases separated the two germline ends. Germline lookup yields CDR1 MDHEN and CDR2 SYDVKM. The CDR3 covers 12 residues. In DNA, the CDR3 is TGTGCCAGCAGTTTCCCACAGGAGCCCCAGCATTTT. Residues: CASSFPQEPQHF.

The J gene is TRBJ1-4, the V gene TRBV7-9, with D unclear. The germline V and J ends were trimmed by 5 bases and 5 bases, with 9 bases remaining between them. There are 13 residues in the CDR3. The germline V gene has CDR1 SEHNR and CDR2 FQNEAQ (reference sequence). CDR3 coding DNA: TGTGCCAGCAGCCAGACTAGGAATGAAAAACTGTTTTTT. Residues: CASSQTRNEKLFF.